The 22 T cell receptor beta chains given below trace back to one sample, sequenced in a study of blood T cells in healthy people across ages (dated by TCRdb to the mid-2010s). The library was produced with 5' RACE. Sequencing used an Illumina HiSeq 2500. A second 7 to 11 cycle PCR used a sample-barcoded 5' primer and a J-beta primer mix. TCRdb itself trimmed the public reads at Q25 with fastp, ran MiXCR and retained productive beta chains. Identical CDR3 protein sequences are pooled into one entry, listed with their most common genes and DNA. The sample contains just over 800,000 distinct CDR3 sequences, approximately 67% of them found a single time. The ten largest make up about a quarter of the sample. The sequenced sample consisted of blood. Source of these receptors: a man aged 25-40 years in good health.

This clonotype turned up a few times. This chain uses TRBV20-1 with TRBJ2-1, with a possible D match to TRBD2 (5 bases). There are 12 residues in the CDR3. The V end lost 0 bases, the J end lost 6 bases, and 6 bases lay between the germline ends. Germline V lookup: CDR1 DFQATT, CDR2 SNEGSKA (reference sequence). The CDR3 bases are TGCAGTGCTAGAGATCGGGGCAATGAGCAGTTCTTC. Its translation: CSARDRGNEQFF.

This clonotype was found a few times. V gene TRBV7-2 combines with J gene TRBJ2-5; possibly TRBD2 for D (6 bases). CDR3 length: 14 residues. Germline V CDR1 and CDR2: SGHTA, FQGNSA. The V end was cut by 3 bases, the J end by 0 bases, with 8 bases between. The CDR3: CASSLDYNQETQYF. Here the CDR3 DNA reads TGTGCCAGCAGCTTGGACTACAACCAAGAGACCCAGTACTTC.

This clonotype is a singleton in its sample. The CDR3 nucleotides read TGTGCCAGCAGTTTTTGGGGGGCTCAGTCACCCCTCCACTTT. Protein product: CASSFWGAQSPLHF. The chain links TRBV27 to TRBJ1-6; a weak D match, TRBD1 (6 bases). CDR3 length: 14 amino acids. Germline loops: CDR1 MNHEY, CDR2 SMNVEV (reference sequence). The V gene lost 3 bases and the J gene lost 10 bases, with 13 bases spanning the gap.

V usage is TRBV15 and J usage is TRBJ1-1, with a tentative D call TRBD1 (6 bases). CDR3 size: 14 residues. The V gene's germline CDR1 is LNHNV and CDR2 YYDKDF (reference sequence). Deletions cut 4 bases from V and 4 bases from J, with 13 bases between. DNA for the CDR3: TGTGCCACCAGCAAGGGGGAGGTGGGCACTGAAGCTTTCTTT. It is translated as CATSKGEVGTEAFF.

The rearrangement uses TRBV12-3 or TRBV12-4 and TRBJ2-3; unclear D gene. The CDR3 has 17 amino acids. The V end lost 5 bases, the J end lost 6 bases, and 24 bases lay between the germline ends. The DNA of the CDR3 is TGTGCCAGCAGTCCCGTTCTTCGTAGCCGCTCACCTGATACGCAGTATTTT. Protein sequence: CASSPVLRSRSPDTQYF.

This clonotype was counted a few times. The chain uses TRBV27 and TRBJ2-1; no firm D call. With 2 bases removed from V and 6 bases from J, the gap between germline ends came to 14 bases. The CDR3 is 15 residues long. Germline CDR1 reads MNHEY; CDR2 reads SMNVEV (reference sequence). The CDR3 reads CASSLRQTPGNEQFF. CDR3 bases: TGTGCCAGCAGTTTAAGGCAGACTCCTGGCAATGAGCAGTTCTTC.

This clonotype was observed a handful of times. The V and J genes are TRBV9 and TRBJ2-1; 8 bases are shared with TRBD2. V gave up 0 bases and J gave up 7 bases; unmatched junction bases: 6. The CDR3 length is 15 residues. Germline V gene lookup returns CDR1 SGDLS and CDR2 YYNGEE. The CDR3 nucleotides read TGTGCCAGCAGCGTAGCGGGGGGGCGTAGAAATGAGCAGTTCTTC. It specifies CASSVAGGRRNEQFF.

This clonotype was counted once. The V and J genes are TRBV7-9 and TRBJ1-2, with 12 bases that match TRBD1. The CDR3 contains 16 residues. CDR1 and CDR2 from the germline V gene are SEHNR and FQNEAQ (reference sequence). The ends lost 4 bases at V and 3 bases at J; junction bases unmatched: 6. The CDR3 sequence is CASSYRDRGRDYGYTF. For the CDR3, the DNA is TGTGCCAGCAGCTATCGGGACAGGGGGCGCGACTATGGCTACACCTTC.

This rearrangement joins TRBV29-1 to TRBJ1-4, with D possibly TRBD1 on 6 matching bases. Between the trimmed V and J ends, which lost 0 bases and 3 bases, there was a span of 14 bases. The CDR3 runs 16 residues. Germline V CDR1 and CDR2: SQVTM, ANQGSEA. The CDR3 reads CSVEEAGGRPNEKLFF. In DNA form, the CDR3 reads TGCAGCGTTGAAGAAGCGGGGGGCAGACCTAATGAAAAACTGTTTTTT.

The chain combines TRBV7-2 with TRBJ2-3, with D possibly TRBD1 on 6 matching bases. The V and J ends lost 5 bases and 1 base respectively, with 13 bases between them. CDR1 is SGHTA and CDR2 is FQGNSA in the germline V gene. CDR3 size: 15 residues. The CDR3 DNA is TGTGCCAGCAGCCCCGACAGGAGTGGCACAGATACGCAGTATTTT. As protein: CASSPDRSGTDTQYF.

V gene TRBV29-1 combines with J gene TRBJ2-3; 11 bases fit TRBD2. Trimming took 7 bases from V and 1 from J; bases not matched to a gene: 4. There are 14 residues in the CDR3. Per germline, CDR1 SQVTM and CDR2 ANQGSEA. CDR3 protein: CSALAGGRTDTQYF. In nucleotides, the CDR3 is TGCAGCGCTCTAGCGGGGGGACGCACAGATACGCAGTATTTT.

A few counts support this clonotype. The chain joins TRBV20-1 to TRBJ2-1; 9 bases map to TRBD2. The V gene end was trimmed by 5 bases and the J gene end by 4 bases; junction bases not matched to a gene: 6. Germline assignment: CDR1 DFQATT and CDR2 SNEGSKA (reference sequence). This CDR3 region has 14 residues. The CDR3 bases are TGCAGTGCTTGGCGGACTAGCGAATACAATGAGCAGTTCTTC. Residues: CSAWRTSEYNEQFF.

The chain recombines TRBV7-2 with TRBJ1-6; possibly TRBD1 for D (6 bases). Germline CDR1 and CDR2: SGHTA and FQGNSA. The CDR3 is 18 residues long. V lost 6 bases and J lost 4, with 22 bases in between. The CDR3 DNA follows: TGTGCCAGCAGTTTCACCCCGGGGGGCAGAGGGTATAATTCACCCCTCCACTTT. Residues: CASSFTPGGRGYNSPLHF.

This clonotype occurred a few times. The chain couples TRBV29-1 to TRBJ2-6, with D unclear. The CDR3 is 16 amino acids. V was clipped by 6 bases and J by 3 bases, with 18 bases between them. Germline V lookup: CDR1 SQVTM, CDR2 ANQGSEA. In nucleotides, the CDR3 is TGCAGCGTGCCCGGGTCACGACGAGGTGGGGCCAACGTCCTGACTTTC. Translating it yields CSVPGSRRGGANVLTF.

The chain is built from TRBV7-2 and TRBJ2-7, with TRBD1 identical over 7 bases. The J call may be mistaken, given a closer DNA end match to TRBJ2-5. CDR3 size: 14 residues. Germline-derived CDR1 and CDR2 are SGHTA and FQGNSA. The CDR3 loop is CASSLDTGVETQYF. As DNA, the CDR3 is TGTGCCAGCAGCTTGGATACAGGGGTAGAGACCCAGTACTTC.

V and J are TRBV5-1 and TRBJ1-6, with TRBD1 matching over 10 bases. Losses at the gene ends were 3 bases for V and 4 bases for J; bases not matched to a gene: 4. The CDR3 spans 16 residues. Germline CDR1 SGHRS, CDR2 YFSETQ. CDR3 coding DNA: TGCGCCAGCAGCTCCGGGACAGGGGCGTATAATTCACCCCTCCACTTT. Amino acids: CASSSGTGAYNSPLHF.

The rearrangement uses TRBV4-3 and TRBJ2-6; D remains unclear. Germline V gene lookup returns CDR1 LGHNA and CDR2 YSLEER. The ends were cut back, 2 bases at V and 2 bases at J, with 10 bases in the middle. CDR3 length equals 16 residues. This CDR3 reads CASSQFRYTGANVLTF. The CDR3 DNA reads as TGCGCCAGCAGCCAATTCCGGTATACTGGGGCCAACGTCCTGACTTTC.

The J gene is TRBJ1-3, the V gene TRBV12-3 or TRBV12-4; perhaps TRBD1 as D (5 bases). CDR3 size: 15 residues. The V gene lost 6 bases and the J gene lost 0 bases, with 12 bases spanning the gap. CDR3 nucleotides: TGTGCCAGCAGGCCCGACACAGGCTCTGGAAACACCATATATTTT. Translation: CASRPDTGSGNTIYF.

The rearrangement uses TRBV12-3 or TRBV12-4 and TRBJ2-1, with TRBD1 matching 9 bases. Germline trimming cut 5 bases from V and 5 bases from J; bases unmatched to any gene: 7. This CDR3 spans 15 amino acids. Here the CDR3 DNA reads TGTGCCAGCAGTCCCACAGGGGGCAGGGACAATGAGCAGTTCTTC. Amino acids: CASSPTGGRDNEQFF.

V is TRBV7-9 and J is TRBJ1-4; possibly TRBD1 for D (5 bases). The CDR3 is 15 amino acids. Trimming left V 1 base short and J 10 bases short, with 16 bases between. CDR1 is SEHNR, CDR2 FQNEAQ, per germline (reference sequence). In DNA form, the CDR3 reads TGTGCCAGCAGCTTAGGACAGATGAATGACGGAAAACTGTTTTTT. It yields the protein CASSLGQMNDGKLFF.

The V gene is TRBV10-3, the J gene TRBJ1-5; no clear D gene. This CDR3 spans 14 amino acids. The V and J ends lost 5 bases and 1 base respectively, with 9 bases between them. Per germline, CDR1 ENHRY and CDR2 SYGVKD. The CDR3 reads CAISPQISNQPQHF. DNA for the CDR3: TGTGCCATCAGTCCACAAATCAGCAATCAGCCCCAGCATTTT.

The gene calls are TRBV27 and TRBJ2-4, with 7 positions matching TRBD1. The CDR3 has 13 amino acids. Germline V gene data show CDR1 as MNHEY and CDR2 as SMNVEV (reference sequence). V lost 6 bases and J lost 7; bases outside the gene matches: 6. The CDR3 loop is CASSRQGTNIQYF. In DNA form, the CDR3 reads TGTGCCAGCAGCAGACAGGGAACTAACATTCAGTACTTC.